Following are 14 T cell receptor beta chains from one sample sequenced in a study of cytomegalovirus exposure and HLA in healthy donors. Both 60 Vbeta primers and 13 Jbeta primers went into the PCR. Clones were read by immunoSEQ multiplex PCR, and TCRdb kept only the in-frame ones, dropping some. The sample includes fewer than 80,000 clones, 75% to 80% of them seen just once. Sequencing used PBMCs. These receptors were taken from a man between 18 and 35 years old in good health and CMV-seronegative.

The rearrangement links TRBV5-1 to TRBJ2-7; 7 bases align to TRBD1. The CDR3 has 17 amino acids. With 0 bases clipped from V and 1 base from J, the junction kept 10 bases outside the gene matches. Per germline, CDR1 SGHRS and CDR2 YFSETQ. The CDR3 is CASSLAGTATISYEQYF. The CDR3 nucleotides read TGCGCCAGCAGCTTGGCGGGGACAGCAACTATATCCTACGAGCAGTACTTC. Based on the CDR3 plus reference TRBV5-1 and TRBJ2-7, the full variable domain is KAGVTQTPRYLIKTRGQQVTLSCSPISGHRSVSWYQQTPGQGLQFLFEYFSETQRNKGNFPGRFSGRQFSNSRSEMNVSTLELGDSALYLCASSLAGTATISYEQYFGPGTRLTVT.

The chain is built from TRBV28 and TRBJ1-6; D is possibly TRBD1 (5 bases). Germline values: CDR1 MDHEN, CDR2 SYDVKM. The CDR3 runs to 14 residues. V dropped 4 bases and J dropped 7 bases, with 11 bases sitting between them. The CDR3 sequence: CASSSQGGNSPLHF. The CDR3 DNA reads as TGTGCCAGCAGTTCCCAGGGTGGAAATTCACCCCTCCACTTT.

The rearrangement joins TRBV7-9 to TRBJ2-5; possibly TRBD1 for D (6 bases). The ends were cut back, 4 bases at V and 5 bases at J, with 14 bases in the middle. Per the germline V gene, CDR1 is SEHNR and CDR2 is FQNEAQ (reference sequence). The CDR3 is 14 residues long. The CDR3 bases are TGTGCCAGCAGCTCCGGACAGAGAGAGGAGACCCAGTACTTC. Encoded protein: CASSSGQREETQYF. The full variable domain, completed using reference TRBV7-9 and TRBJ2-5, is DTGVSQNPRHKITKRGQNVTFRCDPISEHNRLYWYRQTLGQGPEFLTYFQNEAQLEKSRLLSDRFSAERPKGSFSTLEIQRTEQGDSAMYLCASSSGQREETQYFGPGTRLLVL.

The rearrangement joins TRBV18 to TRBJ2-3, with D tentatively TRBD1 (5 bases). This CDR3 contains 14 residues. Trimming removed 3 bases at V and 1 base at J, with 8 bases between. Germline-derived CDR1 and CDR2 are KGHSH and LQKENI. The CDR3 sequence is CASSPETGTDTQYF. As DNA, the CDR3 is TGTGCCAGCTCACCGGAGACAGGCACAGATACGCAGTATTTT.

This chain uses TRBV7-3 with TRBJ2-3; D uncertain. V was clipped by 6 bases and J by 9 bases, with 16 bases between them. Per the germline V gene, CDR1 is SGHTA and CDR2 is FQGTGA. The CDR3 runs to 13 residues. Here the CDR3 reads CASSQTAASTQYF. The CDR3 nucleotides are TGTGCCAGCAGTCAAACCGCGGCATCGACGCAGTATTTT.

The rearrangement uses TRBV10-3 and TRBJ2-7, with TRBD1 identical over 9 bases. The germline gives CDR1 ENHRY, CDR2 SYGVKD. The J segment lost 3 bases and the V segment lost 3 bases, leaving 6 bases of the junction unmatched. The CDR3 totals 15 residues. The CDR3 sequence: CAISESGTGFYEQYF. The CDR3 DNA follows: TGTGCCATCAGTGAATCGGGGACAGGGTTCTACGAGCAGTACTTC.

The rearrangement links TRBV28 to TRBJ1-2; weak D call: TRBD1 (6 bases). Trimming pared 5 bases from V and 4 bases from J, leaving 17 bases between. This CDR3 is 15 amino acids long. Germline loops: CDR1 MDHEN, CDR2 SYDVKM. CDR3 coding DNA: TGTGCCAGCAGTCGCCCCCGTGGGGGCCTCTATGGCTACACCTTC. Encoded protein: CASSRPRGGLYGYTF.

The gene calls are TRBV4-3 and TRBJ1-5; D is uncertain. The CDR3 has 14 residues. Germline V lookup: CDR1 LGHNA, CDR2 YSLEER. V lost 1 base, J lost 7 bases, and 11 bases lay in between. The CDR3 spells CASSQVIGEQPQHF. The CDR3 DNA follows: TGCGCCAGCAGCCAAGTTATTGGGGAGCAGCCCCAGCATTTT.

V usage is TRBV7-2 and J usage is TRBJ2-2, with a possible D match to TRBD1 (6 bases). V lost 5 bases, J lost 6 bases, and 10 bases lay in between. This CDR3 is built from 13 residues. Germline CDR1 SGHTA, CDR2 FQGNSA. CDR3 in amino acids: CASSPQGAGELFF. CDR3 DNA sequence: TGTGCCAGCAGCCCACAGGGTGCCGGGGAGCTGTTTTTT.

The chain couples TRBV7-2 to TRBJ2-3, with 8 positions matching TRBD1. The V gene end was trimmed by 3 bases and the J gene end by 8 bases; junction bases not matched to a gene: 7. Germline V lookup: CDR1 SGHTA, CDR2 FQGNSA. This CDR3 has 14 amino acids. The chain's CDR3 is CASSFQTTGGTQYF. The CDR3, as DNA: TGTGCCAGCAGCTTCCAAACCACAGGGGGTACGCAGTATTTT.

The V and J genes are TRBV28 and TRBJ2-5, with TRBD2 matching 12 bases. Judging by the DNA end, TRBJ2-7 fits better; the J call may be wrong. This CDR3 is 15 amino acids long. Germline V gene lookup returns CDR1 MDHEN and CDR2 SYDVKM. The CDR3 nucleotides read TGTGCCAGCAGTTTCGGACTAGCGGGGAACTACGAGCAGTACTTC. The encoded protein is CASSFGLAGNYEQYF.

The CDR3 loop reads CASSARRLAGGLLAKNIQYF. In DNA form, the CDR3 reads TGTGCCAGCAGCGCTCGAAGACTAGCGGGGGGTTTACTAGCCAAAAACATTCAGTACTTC. The gene calls are TRBV2 and TRBJ2-4; 13 nucleotides line up with TRBD2. Germline CDR1 reads SNHLY; CDR2 reads FYNNEI. The CDR3 sequence is 20 residues long. V dropped 6 bases and J dropped 0; count of bases not matched to a gene: 14.

This clone has a single count. The rearrangement uses TRBV7-6 and TRBJ1-1; D remains unclear. Germline V CDR1 and CDR2: SGHVS, FNYEAQ. The CDR3 runs to 13 residues. Trimming shortened V by 4 bases and J by 7 bases, and 13 bases separated the two germline ends. The CDR3 is CASSSIVEGEAFF. The CDR3 DNA sequence: TGTGCCAGCAGCTCTATCGTCGAGGGTGAAGCTTTCTTT.

This clone turned up a few times. V and J are TRBV27 and TRBJ2-3; TRBD1 matches 8 bases. Germline CDR1 MNHEY, CDR2 SMNVEV (reference sequence). The CDR3 is made up of 12 amino acids. The junction had 0 bases not matched to a gene; V was cut back by 6 bases and J by 4 bases. The CDR3 nucleotides are TGTGCCAGCAGGACAGGGGCAGATACGCAGTATTTT. The encoded protein is CASRTGADTQYF.